This entry is about one T cell receptor (beta chain). An end of the junction does not agree with germline; a read error may underlie this. This entry belongs to a study of T cells in Graves' hyperthyroidism and ophthalmopathy. At the level of the study: Peripheral blood samples were taken at initial diagnosis, prior to any treatment.

Graves' hyperthyroidism showing no ophthalmopathy progression within 18 months was considered stable. PBMCs were derived from 9.5 to 10 ml fresh peripheral blood. Amplification of TCR beta CDR3 regions was performed using RNA transcripts as template. The HTBI primer set was used in a first-round RT-PCR of the TCR CDR3. Each CDR3 protein gets one entry after TCRdb re-called the multiplex PCR reads with MiXCR. The sample lists about 360,000 distinct CDR3 sequences; around 14% were seen once. This CDR3 is 14 amino acids long. Germline-derived CDR1 and CDR2 are SEHNR and FQNEAQ (reference sequence). This sequence was found in a woman under 30 with Graves' hyperthyroidism. Sequencing was performed on blood. V is TRBV7-9 and J is TRBJ2-6; 9 nucleotides agree with TRBD1. This chain's CDR3 is CASSLGQGTGQASF. The CDR3 DNA follows: TGTGCCAGCAGCCTCGGACAGGGGACAGGCCAGGCCTCTTTC.